This TCR beta chain was identified during a study of T cells in Graves' hyperthyroidism and ophthalmopathy. Overall study results and limits: Stable hyperthyroidism and ophthalmopathy were separated using 13 V-J signatures.

Newly diagnosed patients aged 18 to 65 had hyperthyroidism of under 2 months' duration. Uncontrolled infection, other autoimmune disease, pregnancy or lactation disqualified patients from enrolment. Trimming took 1 base from V and 8 from J, leaving 5 bases between them. Germline-derived CDR1 and CDR2 are PRHDT and FYEKMQ (reference sequence). This CDR3 comprises 11 residues. This clonotype was seen at least ten times. What it binds is unknown. What was amplified from RNA transcripts were TCR beta CDR3 regions. With the HTBI primer set, the TCR CDR3 went through a first round of RT-PCR. In TCRdb, the multiplex PCR reads were re-called with MiXCR into one record per CDR3 protein. The repertoire consists of about 360,000 distinct CDR3 sequences, with approximately 19% occurring once and the leading ten covering about 3.7%.

V and J are TRBV13 and TRBJ1-2; unclear D gene. The sequenced sample consisted of blood. The source is a woman younger than 30 with Graves' hyperthyroidism. CDR3: CASSLEEGYTF. The DNA of the CDR3 is TGTGCCAGCAGCTTAGAAGAGGGCTACACCTTC.